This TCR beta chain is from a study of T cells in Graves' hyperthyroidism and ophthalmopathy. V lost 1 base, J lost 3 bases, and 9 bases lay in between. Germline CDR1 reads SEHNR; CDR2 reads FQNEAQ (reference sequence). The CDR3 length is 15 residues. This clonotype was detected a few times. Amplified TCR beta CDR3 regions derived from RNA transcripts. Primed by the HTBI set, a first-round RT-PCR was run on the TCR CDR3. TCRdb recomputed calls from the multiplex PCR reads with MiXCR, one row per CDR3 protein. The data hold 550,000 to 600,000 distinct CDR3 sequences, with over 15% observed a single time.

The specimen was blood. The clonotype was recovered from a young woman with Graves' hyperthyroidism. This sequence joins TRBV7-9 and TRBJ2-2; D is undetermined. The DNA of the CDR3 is TGTGCCAGCAGCTTAGACGACAAATACACCGGGGAGCTGTTTTTT. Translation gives CASSLDDKYTGELFF. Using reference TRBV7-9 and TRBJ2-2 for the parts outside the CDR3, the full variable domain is DTGVSQNPRHKITKRGQNVTFRCDPISEHNRLYWYRQTLGQGPEFLTYFQNEAQLEKSRLLSDRFSAERPKGSFSTLEIQRTEQGDSAMYLCASSLDDKYTGELFFGEGSRLTVL.